This is a list of T cell receptor beta chains from one sample in a study of T cell responses to AZD1222 COVID-19 vaccine. Assay: immunoSEQ multiplex PCR; the TCRdb copy retains only in-frame clones and omits some. Among 85,000 to 100,000 clones listed, approximately 90% were seen once. The input for sequencing was peripheral blood, taken 28 days after the second AZD1222 dose. These receptors were obtained from an adult who received the AZD1222 COVID-19 vaccine. Each CDR3 is given with its conserved first and last residue. The order of the fields is V gene, CDR3 length, D gene, clone size, J gene, CDR3 protein, CDR3 DNA. The D gene is left open where the match is weak. Some rows have no size entry. The others give once, few or many, or a class for an expanded clone.

TRBV28	16	TRBD2	NA	TRBJ2-1	CASSLPTSGSYNEQFF	TGTGCCAGCAGTCTCCCCACTAGCGGGTCCTACAATGAGCAGTTCTTC
TRBV27	13	NA	once	TRBJ2-5	CASSLMGQETQYF	TGTGCCAGCAGTTTAATGGGGCAAGAGACCCAGTACTTC
TRBV9	13	NA	NA	TRBJ2-2	CASSVDPTGELFF	TGTGCCAGCAGCGTAGACCCCACAGGGGAGCTGTTTTTT
TRBV7-3	16	NA	NA	TRBJ2-3	CASSLRPLAGTDTQYF	TGTGCCAGCAGCCTGAGACCTTTAGCGGGCACAGATACGCAGTATTTT
TRBV19	14	NA	NA	TRBJ2-5	CASNDGTAGETQYF	TGTGCCAGCAACGACGGGACAGCGGGAGAGACCCAGTACTTC
TRBV5-4	15	NA	NA	TRBJ2-5	CASSLGGPGRETQYF	TGTGCCAGCAGCTTGGGTGGCCCGGGGAGGGAGACCCAGTACTTC
TRBV15	14	TRBD1	NA	TRBJ2-7	CATSRERGHYEQYF	TGTGCCACCAGCAGAGAGAGGGGGCACTACGAGCAGTACTTC
TRBV19	16	TRBD2	NA	TRBJ2-1	CASTPIAGVSYNEQFF	TGTGCCAGTACCCCGATAGCGGGCGTCTCCTACAATGAGCAGTTCTTC
TRBV6-5	15	NA	NA	TRBJ2-7	CASSYSGGGRYEQYF	TGTGCCAGCAGTTACTCTGGGGGGGGGCGATACGAGCAGTACTTC
TRBV15	12	NA	NA	TRBJ2-5	CATSRRQETQYF	TGTGCCACTTCACGGAGACAAGAGACCCAGTACTTC
TRBV29-1	14	TRBD2	NA	TRBJ2-7	CSVVGAGRAYEQYF	TGCAGCGTTGTGGGAGCGGGGAGGGCCTACGAGCAGTACTTC
TRBV20-1	14	TRBD2	NA	TRBJ2-7	CSASPAGGSYEQYF	TGCAGTGCTAGTCCAGCGGGGGGCTCCTACGAGCAGTACTTC
TRBV29-1	12	NA	NA	TRBJ2-7	CSVASAGHEQYF	TGCAGCGTTGCGAGTGCGGGCCACGAGCAGTACTTC
TRBV27	15	NA	NA	TRBJ1-4	CASSLLGAENEKLFF	TGTGCCAGCAGTTTGTTAGGGGCCGAGAATGAAAAACTGTTTTTT
TRBV28	12	NA	NA	TRBJ1-2	CASMRQDYGYTF	TGTGCCAGCATGAGACAGGACTATGGCTACACCTTC
TRBV11-3	15	NA	NA	TRBJ2-1	CASSLRGLDYNEQFF	TGTGCCAGCAGCTTGCGGGGACTTGACTACAATGAGCAGTTCTTC
TRBV25-1	15	NA	NA	TRBJ1-1	CASSLGGSANTEAFF	TGTGCCAGCAGTCTTGGGGGCTCAGCGAACACTGAAGCTTTCTTT
TRBV28	14	NA	once	TRBJ1-5	CASSLTPWYQPQHF	TGTGCCAGCAGCCTCACCCCTTGGTATCAGCCCCAGCATTTT
TRBV11-2	14	NA	NA	TRBJ1-6	CASSLGQDNSPLHF	TGTGCCAGCAGCTTAGGGCAGGATAATTCACCCCTCCACTTT
TRBV18	16	TRBD1	NA	TRBJ1-2	CASSPTGTGVQYGYTF	TGTGCCAGCTCACCAACCGGGACAGGGGTTCAGTATGGCTACACCTTC
TRBV2	14	NA	NA	TRBJ2-5	CASSGGPGAETQYF	TGTGCCAGCAGCGGCGGGCCGGGCGCAGAGACCCAGTACTTC
TRBV2	11	NA	NA	TRBJ1-5	CASSAGHPQHF	TGTGCCAGCAGTGCCGGGCACCCCCAGCATTTT
TRBV14	17	TRBD1	NA	TRBJ2-3	CASSQDRSRGSTDTQYF	TGTGCCAGCAGCCAAGATCGAAGCAGGGGGAGCACAGATACGCAGTATTTT
TRBV19	13	NA	NA	TRBJ2-7	CASSMRQPYEQYF	TGTGCCAGTAGTATGCGGCAGCCCTACGAGCAGTACTTC
TRBV7-8	15	NA	NA	TRBJ1-6	CASSLGRSYNSPLHF	TGTGCCAGCAGCTTAGGGAGATCCTATAATTCACCCCTCCACTTT
TRBV24-1	15	NA	NA	TRBJ2-1	CATSDPQGQYNEQFF	TGTGCCACCAGTGATCCTCAAGGACAGTACAATGAGCAGTTCTTC
TRBV9	15	TRBD2	NA	TRBJ2-5	CASSVGGREGETQYF	TGTGCCAGCAGCGTAGGCGGCAGGGAGGGTGAGACCCAGTACTTC
TRBV27	14	NA	NA	TRBJ2-1	CASSLGSSYNEQFF	TGTGCCAGCAGTCTCGGGAGCTCCTACAATGAGCAGTTCTTC
TRBV3-1/TRBV3-2	13	NA	NA	TRBJ1-2	CASSQTETDGYTF	TGTGCCAGCAGCCAGACAGAAACGGATGGCTACACCTTC
TRBV3-1/TRBV3-2	16	TRBD2	NA	TRBJ2-2	CASSQRLAGDTGELFF	TGTGCCAGCAGCCAAAGACTAGCGGGGGACACCGGGGAGCTGTTTTTT
TRBV6-6	13	NA	few	TRBJ2-7	CASSREGYKEQYF	TGTGCCAGCAGCCGCGAGGGGTATAAAGAGCAGTACTTC
TRBV27	15	TRBD1	NA	TRBJ1-6	CASSTQQGAYSPLHF	TGTGCCAGCAGTACGCAACAGGGGGCGTATTCACCCCTCCACTTT
TRBV6-5	15	TRBD1	NA	TRBJ1-4	CASSQGRQGTEKLFF	TGTGCCAGCAGTCAGGGTCGACAGGGGACGGAAAAACTGTTTTTT
TRBV7-7	14	NA	NA	TRBJ2-1	CASSLRGLENEQFF	TGTGCCAGCAGCTTAAGAGGGTTGGAGAATGAGCAGTTCTTC
TRBV24-1	17	TRBD2	once	TRBJ2-1	CATSESSGRAGYNEQFF	TGTGCCACCAGTGAGTCTAGCGGGAGGGCCGGCTACAATGAGCAGTTCTTC